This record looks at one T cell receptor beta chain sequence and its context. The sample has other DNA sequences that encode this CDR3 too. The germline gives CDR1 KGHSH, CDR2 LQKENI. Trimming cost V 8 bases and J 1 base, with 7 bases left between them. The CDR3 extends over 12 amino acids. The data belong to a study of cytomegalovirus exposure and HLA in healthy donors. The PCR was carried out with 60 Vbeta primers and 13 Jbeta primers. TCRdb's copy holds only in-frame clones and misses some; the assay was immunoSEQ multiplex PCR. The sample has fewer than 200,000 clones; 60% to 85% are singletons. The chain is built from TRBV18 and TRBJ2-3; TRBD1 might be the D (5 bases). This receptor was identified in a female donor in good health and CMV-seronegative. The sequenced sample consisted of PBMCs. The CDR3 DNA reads TGTGCCAGCGCGACAGGCACAGATACGCAGTATTTT. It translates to CASATGTDTQYF.